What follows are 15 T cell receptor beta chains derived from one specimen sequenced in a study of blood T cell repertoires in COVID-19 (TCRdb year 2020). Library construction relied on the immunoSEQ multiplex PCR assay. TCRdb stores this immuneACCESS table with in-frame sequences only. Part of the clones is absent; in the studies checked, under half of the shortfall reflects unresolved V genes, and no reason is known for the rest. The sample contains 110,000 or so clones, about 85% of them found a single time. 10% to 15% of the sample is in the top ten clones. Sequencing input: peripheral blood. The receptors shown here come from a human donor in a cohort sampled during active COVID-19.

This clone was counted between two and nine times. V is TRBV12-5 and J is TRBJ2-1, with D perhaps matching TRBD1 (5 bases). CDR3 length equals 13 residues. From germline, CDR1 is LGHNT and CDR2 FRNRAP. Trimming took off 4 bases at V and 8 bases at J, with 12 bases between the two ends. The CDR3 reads CASGSDTGYEQFF. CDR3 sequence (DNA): TGTGCTAGTGGTTCGGACACTGGCTATGAGCAGTTCTTC.

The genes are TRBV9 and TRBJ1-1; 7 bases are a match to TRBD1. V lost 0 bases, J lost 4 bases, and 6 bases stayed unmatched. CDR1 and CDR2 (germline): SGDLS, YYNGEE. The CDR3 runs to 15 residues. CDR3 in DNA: TGTGCCAGCAGCGTAGCGGGGACAGATGTCACTGAAGCTTTCTTT. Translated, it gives CASSVAGTDVTEAFF.

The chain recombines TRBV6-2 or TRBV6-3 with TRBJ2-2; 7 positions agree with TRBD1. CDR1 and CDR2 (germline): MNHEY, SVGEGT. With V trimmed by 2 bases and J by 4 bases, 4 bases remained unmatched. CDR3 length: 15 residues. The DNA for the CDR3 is TGTGCCAGCAGTTACAAGGGGGCGGGCACCGGGGAGCTGTTTTTT. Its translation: CASSYKGAGTGELFF.

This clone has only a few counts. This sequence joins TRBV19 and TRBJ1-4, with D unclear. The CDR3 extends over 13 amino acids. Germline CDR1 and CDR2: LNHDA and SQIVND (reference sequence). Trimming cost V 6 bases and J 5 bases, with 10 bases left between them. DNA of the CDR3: TGTGCCAGTAGACCCTATACGAATGAAAAACTGTTTTTT. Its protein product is CASRPYTNEKLFF.

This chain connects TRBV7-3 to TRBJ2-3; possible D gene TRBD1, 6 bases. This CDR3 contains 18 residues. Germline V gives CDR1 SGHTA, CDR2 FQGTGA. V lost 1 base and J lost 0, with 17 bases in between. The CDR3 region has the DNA TGTGCCAGCAGCTTAAAGCCCTACAGGGAAGGGAGCACAGATACGCAGTATTTT. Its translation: CASSLKPYREGSTDTQYF.

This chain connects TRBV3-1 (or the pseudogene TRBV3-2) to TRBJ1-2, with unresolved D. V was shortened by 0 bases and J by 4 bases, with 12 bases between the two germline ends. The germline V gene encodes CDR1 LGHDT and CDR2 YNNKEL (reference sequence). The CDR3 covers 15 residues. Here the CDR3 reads CASSQDPAVGYGYTF. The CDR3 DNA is TGTGCCAGCAGCCAAGATCCCGCAGTTGGCTATGGCTACACCTTC.

For the CDR3, the DNA is TGTGCCGCCTCTAATGAGCAGGACACTGAAGCTTTCTTT. Translated, it gives CAASNEQDTEAFF. The chain combines TRBV6-5 with TRBJ1-1; D unresolved. The V gene's germline CDR1 is MNHEY and CDR2 SVGAGI. Between the trimmed V and J ends, which lost 11 bases and 3 bases, there was a span of 16 bases. The CDR3 consists of 13 residues.

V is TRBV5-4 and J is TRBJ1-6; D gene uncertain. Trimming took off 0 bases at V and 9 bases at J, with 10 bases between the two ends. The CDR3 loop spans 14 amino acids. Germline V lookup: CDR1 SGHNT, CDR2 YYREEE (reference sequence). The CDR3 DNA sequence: TGTGCCAGCAGCTTGGACAGCCTTGGTTCACCCCTCCACTTT. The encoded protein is CASSLDSLGSPLHF.

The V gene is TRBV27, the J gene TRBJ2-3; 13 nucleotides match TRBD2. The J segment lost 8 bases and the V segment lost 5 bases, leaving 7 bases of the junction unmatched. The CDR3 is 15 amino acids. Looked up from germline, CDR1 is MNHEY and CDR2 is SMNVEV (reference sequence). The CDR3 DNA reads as TGTGCCAGCAGTCCCCGGACTAGCGGGGGAAGTACGCAGTATTTT. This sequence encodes CASSPRTSGGSTQYF.

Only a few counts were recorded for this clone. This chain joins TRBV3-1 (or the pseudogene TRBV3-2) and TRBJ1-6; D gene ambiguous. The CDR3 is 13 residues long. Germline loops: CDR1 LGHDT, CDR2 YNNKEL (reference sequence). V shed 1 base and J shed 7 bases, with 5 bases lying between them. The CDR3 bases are TGTGCCAGCAGCCAAGGAGTGAATTCACCCCTCCACTTT. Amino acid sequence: CASSQGVNSPLHF.

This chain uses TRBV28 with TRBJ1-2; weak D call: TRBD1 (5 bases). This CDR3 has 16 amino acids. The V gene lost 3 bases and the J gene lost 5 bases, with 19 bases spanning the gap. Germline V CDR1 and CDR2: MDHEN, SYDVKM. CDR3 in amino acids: CASSFLVVAAGYGYTF. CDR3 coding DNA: TGTGCCAGCAGTTTTCTTGTCGTGGCGGCAGGGTATGGCTACACCTTC.

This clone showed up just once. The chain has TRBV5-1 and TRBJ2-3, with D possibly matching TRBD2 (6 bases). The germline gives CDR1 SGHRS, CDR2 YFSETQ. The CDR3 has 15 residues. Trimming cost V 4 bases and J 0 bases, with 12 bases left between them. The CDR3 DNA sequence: TGCGCCAGCAGCGGGACTGGGTCTAGCACAGATACGCAGTATTTT. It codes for CASSGTGSSTDTQYF.

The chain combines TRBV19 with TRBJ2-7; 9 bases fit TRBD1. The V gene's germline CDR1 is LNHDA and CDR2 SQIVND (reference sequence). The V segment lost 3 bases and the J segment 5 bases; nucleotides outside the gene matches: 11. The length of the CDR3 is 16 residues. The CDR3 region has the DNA TGTGCCAGTAGTATCATCGCCGGGACAGGGACCAACGAGCAGTACTTC. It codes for CASSIIAGTGTNEQYF.

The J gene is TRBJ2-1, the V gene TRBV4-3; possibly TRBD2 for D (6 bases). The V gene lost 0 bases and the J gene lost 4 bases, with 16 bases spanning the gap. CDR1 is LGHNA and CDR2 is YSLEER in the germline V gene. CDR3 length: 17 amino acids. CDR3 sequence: CASSQDRVVAEYNEQFF. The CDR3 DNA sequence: TGCGCCAGCAGCCAAGATCGGGTAGTAGCGGAGTACAATGAGCAGTTCTTC.

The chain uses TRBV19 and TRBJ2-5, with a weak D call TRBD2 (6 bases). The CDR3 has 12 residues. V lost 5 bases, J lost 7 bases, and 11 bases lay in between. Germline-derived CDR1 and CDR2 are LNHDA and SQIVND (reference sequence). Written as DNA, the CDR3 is TGTGCCAGTAGTGTCGGGGGAGGGACCCAGTACTTC. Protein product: CASSVGGGTQYF.